The 14 T cell receptor beta chains below come from one sample, sequenced in a study of regulatory T cells in long-lasting Graves disease. Specified time point: newly diagnosed GD, antithyroid drugs for less than 3 months. From RNA extracted from PBMCs, the TCR library was made. With iRepertoire HTBI primers and Arm-PCR of CDR3 regions, TCR beta libraries were built. TCRdb itself ran the multiplex PCR reads through MiXCR, one entry per CDR3 protein. The sample records hundreds of thousands of distinct CDR3 sequences, roughly 16% being singletons. Another study also made use of these data, one on T cells in Graves' hyperthyroidism and ophthalmopathy.

The sample consisted of peripheral blood mononuclear cells (PBMCs), taken at new diagnosis, from a patient treated with antithyroid drugs. The receptor set was obtained from a woman aged 25 to 45 with Graves disease.

This clonotype appeared a few times. This may stem from a read error, because a much larger clone lies one nucleotide away. The chain couples TRBV2 to TRBJ2-1; 13 nucleotides match TRBD2. Germline-derived CDR1 and CDR2 are SNHLY and FYNNEI. The V and J ends lost 6 bases and 6 bases, in that order; junction bases with no gene match: 8. The CDR3 covers 16 residues. CDR3 sequence: CASSGGTSGTINEQFF. In DNA, the CDR3 is TGTGCCAGCAGCGGCGGGACTAGCGGGACGATCAATGAGCAGTTCTTC. The whole variable domain, filled in from reference TRBV2 and TRBJ2-1, reads EPEVTQTPSHQVTQMGQEVILRCVPISNHLYFYWYRQILGQKVEFLVSFYNNEISEKSEIFDDQFSVERPDGSNFTLKIRSTKLEDSAMYFCASSGGTSGTINEQFFGPGTRLTVL.

The V and J genes are TRBV24-1 and TRBJ1-2; the D is unclear. CDR3 length equals 12 residues. V shed 7 bases and J shed 0 bases, with 5 bases lying between them. The V gene's germline CDR1 is KGHDR and CDR2 SFDVKD. The CDR3 DNA follows: TGTGCCACCAGAGGGCCTAACTATGGCTACACCTTC. Protein product: CATRGPNYGYTF.

The sample holds a few counts of this clonotype. The chain recombines TRBV20-1 with TRBJ2-7, with 10 bases lining up with TRBD1. Germline V gene sequence: CDR1 DFQATT, CDR2 SNEGSKA (reference sequence). V dropped 3 bases and J dropped 2; count of bases not matched to a gene: 16. This CDR3 is built from 18 residues. The CDR3 here is CSASVDRGSGGSPYEQYF. CDR3 bases: TGCAGTGCTAGTGTGGACAGGGGGTCGGGCGGGAGCCCCTACGAGCAGTACTTC.

Worth noting for this clonotype: Germline is not matched at one junction end, which may reflect a read error. J is TRBJ1-1 and V is TRBV7-3; TRBD1 is a possible D gene (5 bases). Germline V CDR1 and CDR2: SGHTA, FQGTGA. This CDR3 spans 14 amino acids. CDR3 nucleotides: TGTGCCAGCAGCGCGGGACTCCAAAACACTGAAGTTTTCTTT. Its translation: CASSAGLQNTEVFF.

Ten or more counts support this clonotype. V is TRBV28 and J is TRBJ1-1; 9 nucleotides align to TRBD1. Unmatched junction bases numbered 7, after V lost 4 bases and J lost 4 bases. There are 15 residues in the CDR3. Per germline, CDR1 MDHEN and CDR2 SYDVKM. The DNA for the CDR3 is TGTGCCAGCAGTTCTTGGACAGGGGCGAGCACTGAAGCTTTCTTT. Protein sequence: CASSSWTGASTEAFF.

The chain has TRBV4-1 and TRBJ1-1; TRBD1 matches at 8 bases. Per the germline V gene, CDR1 is MGHRA and CDR2 is YSYEKL. The CDR3 has 17 amino acids. The V and J ends lost 4 bases and 0 bases, in that order; junction bases with no gene match: 10. CDR3 loop: CASSLIGQGRMNTEAFF. In DNA form, the CDR3 reads TGCGCCAGCAGCCTTATAGGACAGGGAAGGATGAACACTGAAGCTTTCTTT.

This clonotype was counted ten times or more. The chain couples TRBV7-2 to TRBJ2-1; TRBD2 agrees at 7 bases. There are 12 residues in the CDR3. Per the germline V gene, CDR1 is SGHTA and CDR2 is FQGNSA. V shed 4 bases, J shed 10 bases, and the junction held 4 bases outside the gene matches. The CDR3 loop reads CASSYGGWEQFF. The CDR3 DNA sequence: TGTGCCAGCAGCTACGGGGGGTGGGAGCAGTTCTTC.

This clonotype was counted ten times or more. Here the CDR3 DNA reads TGTGCCAGCAGTGTCCACCGAGGAAGCAATCAGCCCCAGCATTTT. It yields the protein CASSVHRGSNQPQHF. The chain has TRBV28 and TRBJ1-5; D is unclear. Trimming left V 5 bases short and J 1 base short, with 12 bases between. The CDR3 is made up of 15 amino acids. Germline CDR1 reads MDHEN; CDR2 reads SYDVKM.

The chain joins TRBV19 to TRBJ2-1; TRBD1 aligns across 7 bases. After removal of 3 bases from V and 4 bases from J, the junction contained 6 bases not matched to a gene. The CDR3 consists of 15 residues. Germline lookup yields CDR1 LNHDA and CDR2 SQIVND (reference sequence). This CDR3 reads CASSIYRGSYNEQFF. As DNA, the CDR3 is TGTGCCAGTAGTATTTACAGGGGCTCGTACAATGAGCAGTTCTTC. Supplemented by reference TRBV19 and TRBJ2-1, the full variable domain reads DGGITQSPKYLFRKEGQNVTLSCEQNLNHDAMYWYRQDPGQGLRLIYYSQIVNDFQKGDIAEGYSVSREKKESFPLTVTSAQKNPTAFYLCASSIYRGSYNEQFFGPGTRLTVL.

This clonotype was detected only a few times. This chain connects TRBV12-3 or TRBV12-4 to TRBJ2-7, with 8 positions matching TRBD2. Unmatched junction bases numbered 3, after V lost 6 bases and J lost 2 bases. This CDR3 spans 13 amino acids. CDR3 DNA: TGTGCCAGCAGGACTAGCGAAGCCTACGAGCAGTACTTC. It translates to CASRTSEAYEQYF.

This clonotype was seen repeatedly, ten times or more. This rearrangement joins TRBV28 to TRBJ2-7; tentative D call: TRBD2 (6 bases). V shed 3 bases and J shed 7 bases, with 13 bases lying between them. This CDR3 contains 13 residues. Germline V gene data show CDR1 as MDHEN and CDR2 as SYDVKM. Here the CDR3 reads CASSLRGLREQYF. The CDR3 region has the DNA TGTGCCAGCAGTTTGAGGGGACTTCGGGAGCAGTACTTC. Combining the CDR3 with reference TRBV28 and TRBJ2-7 gives the whole variable domain DVKVTQSSRYLVKRTGEKVFLECVQDMDHENMFWYRQDPGLGLRLIYFSYDVKMKEKGDIPEGYSVSREKKERFSLILESASTNQTSMYLCASSLRGLREQYFGPGTRLTVT.

This clonotype was picked up many times. The chain uses TRBV11-2 and TRBJ2-3; D is undetermined. This CDR3 comprises 14 residues. Germline V gives CDR1 SGHAT, CDR2 FQNNGV. Trimming took 7 bases from V and 2 from J, leaving 13 bases between them. The CDR3 is CASIPGPNTDTQYF. DNA of the CDR3: TGTGCCAGCATTCCTGGGCCTAACACAGATACGCAGTATTTT.

This clonotype was detected many times. This chain links TRBV12-3 or TRBV12-4 with TRBJ1-5; D unclear. V was trimmed by 3 bases and J by 0 bases, leaving 9 bases between them. The CDR3 is made up of 15 amino acids. This chain's CDR3 is CASSLDGNSNQPQHF. The CDR3 DNA reads TGTGCCAGCAGTTTGGACGGGAATAGCAATCAGCCCCAGCATTTT.

The sample holds a few counts of this clonotype. CDR3: CASSERTGRVVGETQYF. CDR3 nucleotides: TGCGCCAGCAGCGAAAGGACAGGGCGGGTTGTGGGGGAGACCCAGTACTTC. The rearrangement uses TRBV5-1 and TRBJ2-5; 8 bases align to TRBD1. Germline V gives CDR1 SGHRS, CDR2 YFSETQ. The J segment lost 5 bases and the V segment lost 4 bases, leaving 16 bases of the junction unmatched. This CDR3 is built from 17 residues. Drawing the rest from reference TRBV5-1 and TRBJ2-5, the complete variable domain is KAGVTQTPRYLIKTRGQQVTLSCSPISGHRSVSWYQQTPGQGLQFLFEYFSETQRNKGNFPGRFSGRQFSNSRSEMNVSTLELGDSALYLCASSERTGRVVGETQYFGPGTRLLVL.